Listed below are T cell receptor beta chains from one sample, sequenced in a study of blood T cell repertoires in COVID-19. Profiling relied on immunoSEQ multiplex PCR, and the TCRdb table lists in-frame clones only, not all of them. This repertoire shows 63,000 or so clones, around 90% found once; its top ten account for more than 1.1%. Material: peripheral blood. The source is a human donor in a cohort sampled during active COVID-19. The CDR3 runs from the conserved cysteine through the conserved F or W. Fields, in order: CDR3 length, clone size, D gene, J gene, V gene, CDR3 DNA, CDR3 protein. D genes are given only for firm matches. A row's size may be missing; if present it is once, few, many or a size class.

16 . TRBD1 TRBJ1-1 TRBV7-9 TGTGCCAGCAGCACCGCCGGGACAGGGCGAGGGCCTGAAGCTTTCTTT CASSTAGTGRGPEAFF
12 . . TRBJ2-7 TRBV10-3 TGTGCCATCACGTCTACCTCCTACGAGCAGTACTTC CAITSTSYEQYF
15 . TRBD1 TRBJ1-1 TRBV6-2/TRBV6-3 TGTGCCAGCAGTCAAACGACAGGGGGTTACACTGAAGCTTTCTTT CASSQTTGGYTEAFF
14 once TRBD1 TRBJ1-1 TRBV5-5 TGTGCCAGCAGTTTCAGTACGACAGGGTATGAAGCTTTCTTT CASSFSTTGYEAFF
15 . . TRBJ1-2 TRBV3-1/TRBV3-2 TGTGCCAGCAGCCAAGATTGGGGAGCCCGGTATGGCTACACCTTC CASSQDWGARYGYTF
17 . TRBD2 TRBJ2-1 TRBV5-4 TGTGCCAGCAGCACGGGACTAGCGGGAGCGAACTACAATGAGCAGTTCTTC CASSTGLAGANYNEQFF
19 . TRBD2 TRBJ2-2 TRBV5-1 TGCGCCAGCAGCTTGCGGGCTAGCGGCCTTTCTGCGAACACCGGGGAGCTGTTTTTT CASSLRASGLSANTGELFF
14 . . TRBJ1-3 TRBV18 TGTGCCAGCTCCGGAGGTAACGCTGGAAACACCATATATTTT CASSGGNAGNTIYF
15 . . TRBJ2-5 TRBV19 TGTGCCAGTCAGACTGGTACCGGGGAGCCGGAGACCCAGTACTTC CASQTGTGEPETQYF
20 . TRBD2 TRBJ2-1 TRBV24-1 TGTGCCACCAGTGATGACACCGGGACTAGCGGGAGGAGCTCCTACAATGAGCAGTTCTTC CATSDDTGTSGRSSYNEQFF
14 . TRBD1 TRBJ2-3 TRBV13 TGTGCCAGCAGCAAGGACAGGGCCACAGATACGCAGTATTTT CASSKDRATDTQYF
15 . . TRBJ1-2 TRBV7-9 TGTGCCAGCAGCTTACTCAGCCCTGTGGGCTCTGGCTACACCTTC CASSLLSPVGSGYTF
14 . . TRBJ1-1 TRBV27 TGTGCCAGCAGTTTATTGAGTGGCGGGACTGAAGCTTTCTTT CASSLLSGGTEAFF
14 . TRBD1 TRBJ2-5 TRBV5-1 TGCGCCAGCAGCACGGACAGGGGGCTAGAGACCCAGTACTTC CASSTDRGLETQYF
19 . . TRBJ2-7 TRBV15 TGTGCCACCAGCAGAGATCTACCGGGGGTCAGATATTACTCCTACGAGCAGTACTTC CATSRDLPGVRYYSYEQYF
13 . TRBD1 TRBJ2-3 TRBV29-1 TGCAGCGTCAGACAGGGTTCTTACGATACGCAGTATTTT CSVRQGSYDTQYF
13 . TRBD1 TRBJ1-1 TRBV19 TGTGCCAGTAGTCGACAGGGGACCACTGAAGCTTTCTTT CASSRQGTTEAFF
11 . . TRBJ2-1 TRBV29-1 TGCAGCGTTGAAAGGGAGGAGGAGCAGTTCTTC CSVEREEEQFF
16 . TRBD1 TRBJ1-4 TRBV15 TGTGCCACCAGCAGAGAGCGTTCAGGGGGACAGGAAAAACTGTTTTTT CATSRERSGGQEKLFF
12 . . TRBJ2-1 TRBV5-6 TGTGCCAGCAGCTTGGCTAGCGATGAGCAGTTCTTC CASSLASDEQFF
15 . TRBD1 TRBJ2-1 TRBV24-1 TGTGCCACCAGTGACATGACAGGGACCTACAATGAGCAGTTCTTC CATSDMTGTYNEQFF
17 . TRBD2 TRBJ2-2 TRBV5-6 TGTGCCAGCAGCTTGCTAGCGGGAGCCGCGAACACCGGGGAGCTGTTTTTT CASSLLAGAANTGELFF
13 few . TRBJ2-5 TRBV5-1 TGCGCCAGCAGCCCCACAGGGCAAGAGACCCAGTACTTC CASSPTGQETQYF
16 . TRBD1 TRBJ2-5 TRBV5-6 TGTGCCAGCAGCTACTTCGGGGGACAGGGGAGGGAGACCCAGTACTTC CASSYFGGQGRETQYF
14 . . TRBJ2-5 TRBV6-2/TRBV6-3 TGTGCCAGCAGCAGGACAGCCGAAATCGAGACCCAGTACTTC CASSRTAEIETQYF
11 . . TRBJ2-7 TRBV29-1 TGCAGCGTTGCTACAGGGCCCGAGCAGTACTTC CSVATGPEQYF
17 . TRBD1 TRBJ1-3 TRBV11-2 TGTGCCAGCAGCTTAGATCGCAACAGGGGGCCTGGAAACACCATATATTTT CASSLDRNRGPGNTIYF
13 once . TRBJ1-3 TRBV27 TGTGCCAGCGGTGGGGCGGCTGGAAACACCATATATTTT CASGGAAGNTIYF
15 . . TRBJ2-1 TRBV7-3 TGTGCCAGCAGGATGACTGGGGACTTCACAAATGAGCAGTTCTTC CASRMTGDFTNEQFF
14 . . TRBJ2-3 TRBV15 TGTGCCACCAACCGGGATAGGGCCACAGATACGCAGTATTTT CATNRDRATDTQYF
15 . TRBD2 TRBJ2-5 TRBV19 TGTGCCAGTAGTATTAGTAGCGGGCAGCAAGAGACCCAGTACTTC CASSISSGQQETQYF
14 . TRBD1 TRBJ1-3 TRBV9 TGTGCCAGCAGCGTAACAGGGGGGGGAAACACCATATATTTT CASSVTGGGNTIYF
13 . TRBD1 TRBJ2-1 TRBV2 TGTGCCAGCAGTGGAGACAGGGTTAATGAGCAGTTCTTC CASSGDRVNEQFF
14 . . TRBJ1-1 TRBV5-5 TGTGCCAGCAGCTTTAGGACACAGAACACTGAAGCTTTCTTT CASSFRTQNTEAFF
13 . . TRBJ2-4 TRBV29-1 TGCAGCGTTGAATTGCAGGATGGAGGCATTCAGTACTTC CSVELQDGGIQYF
12 . . TRBJ2-7 TRBV10-1 TGCGCCAGCAGTGAGTCCACAAGGGGGCAGTACTTC CASSESTRGQYF
15 . TRBD1 TRBJ2-2 TRBV29-1 TGCAGCGTTGCGGTCCTAGAGGGGGCGACCGGGGAGCTGTTTTTT CSVAVLEGATGELFF